These 14 T cell receptor beta chains came from one sample sequenced in a study of T cells expressing NK-cell markers. TCRdb processed the 5' RACE reads again and assigns one entry to each CDR3 protein, with no DNA. This sample's table reports some 460,000 distinct CDR3 sequences. Sequencing input: blood T cells: a sorted CD56 or NKG2C T cell subset, CD4+ or CD8+ T cells, or bulk PBMC T cells (not recorded which). These receptors were obtained from a woman in her forties or fifties in good health.

The chain employs TRBV7-2 and TRBJ2-5; TCRdb's assignment of TRBD1 cannot be checked, as there is no DNA. This CDR3 has 14 residues. The germline CDR1 and CDR2 sequences are SGHTA and FQGNSA. CDR3 region: CASSSRGVGETQYF.

V and J are TRBV11-2 and TRBJ1-2. The CDR3 covers 14 residues. CDR1 and CDR2 from the germline V gene are SGHAT and FQNNGV. CDR3 loop: CASSFSDSNYGYTF.

J is TRBJ2-1 and V is TRBV30; TCRdb's assignment of TRBD2 cannot be checked, as there is no DNA. Germline lookup yields CDR1 GTSNPN and CDR2 SVGIG (reference sequence). This CDR3 region has 13 residues. This CDR3 reads CACSGTSGRVQFF.

The chain links TRBV7-8 to TRBJ2-2; checking the TCRdb D call of TRBD2 is not possible without DNA. Germline V gene lookup returns CDR1 SGHVS and CDR2 FQNEAQ. CDR3 length equals 18 residues. This CDR3 reads CANAWGVAGVVLTGELFF. Together with reference TRBV7-8 and TRBJ2-2, the CDR3 gives the full variable domain: GAGVSQSPRYKVAKRGQDVALRCDPISGHVSLFWYQQALGQGPEFLTYFQNEAQLDKSGLPSDRFFAERPEGSVSTLKIQRTQQEDSAVYLCANAWGVAGVVLTGELFFGEGSRLTVL.

This chain joins TRBV5-1 and TRBJ1-2; TCRdb's D gene call, TRBD1, goes unchecked for lack of DNA. The CDR3 contains 15 residues. CDR1 and CDR2 from the germline V gene are SGHRS and YFSETQ. CDR3 sequence: CASSLVPGTRDGYTF.

The chain links TRBV12-3 or TRBV12-4 to TRBJ2-4. CDR3 length: 13 residues. The CDR3 loop reads CASSGLGKNIQYF.

This rearrangement joins TRBV12-3 or TRBV12-4 to TRBJ1-1; TCRdb's D gene call, TRBD1, goes unchecked for lack of DNA. This CDR3 contains 14 residues. The CDR3 protein is CASRVGGLGTEAFF.

The CDR3 protein is CASSALAGENEQYF. The genes are TRBV25-1 and TRBJ2-7; TCRdb selects TRBD2, and the lack of DNA leaves this call unchecked. The CDR3 loop spans 14 amino acids. Germline values: CDR1 MGHDK, CDR2 SYGVNS.

The rearrangement uses TRBV12-3 or TRBV12-4 and TRBJ1-5. The CDR3 loop spans 13 amino acids. CDR3: CASKGSLNQPQHF.

The V gene is TRBV5-1, the J gene TRBJ2-3; the TRBD2 assignment by TCRdb is unverifiable without DNA. The CDR3 has 15 residues. CDR1 is SGHRS, CDR2 YFSETQ, per germline. CDR3 sequence reads: CASSPQTTSTDTQYF.

This CDR3 reads CASSVIGWGRGTDTQYF. The chain is built from TRBV14 and TRBJ2-3; with no DNA, the TCRdb D assignment of TRBD1 cannot be verified. Germline CDR1 and CDR2: SGHDN and FVKESK. The CDR3 contains 17 residues. Full variable domain (remainder filled in from reference TRBV14 and TRBJ2-3): EAGVTQFPSHSVIEKGQTVTLRCDPISGHDNLYWYRRVMGKEIKFLLHFVKESKQDESGMPNNRFLAERTGGTYSTLKVQPAELEDSGVYFCASSVIGWGRGTDTQYFGPGTRLTVL.

The CDR3 loop reads CSASGMWSGGDGYTF. V and J are TRBV20-1 and TRBJ1-2; with no DNA, the TCRdb D assignment of TRBD1 cannot be verified. This CDR3 has 15 amino acids. Germline values: CDR1 DFQATT, CDR2 SNEGSKA (reference sequence).

The V gene is TRBV11-2, the J gene TRBJ1-2; TCRdb designates TRBD1, a call that cannot be tested without DNA. Germline V gene lookup returns CDR1 SGHAT and CDR2 FQNNGV. CDR3 length: 14 amino acids. This chain's CDR3 is CASSSIQGNYGYTF. Complete variable domain (other parts from reference TRBV11-2 and TRBJ1-2): EAGVAQSPRYKIIEKRQSVAFWCNPISGHATLYWYQQILGQGPKLLIQFQNNGVVDDSQLPKDRFSAERLKGVDSTLKIQPAKLEDSAVYLCASSSIQGNYGYTFGSGTRLTVV.

The chain joins TRBV12-3 or TRBV12-4 to TRBJ2-3. The length of the CDR3 is 12 residues. CDR3: CASEENTDTQYF.